The 12 T cell receptor beta chains listed next were all sequenced from one sample in a study of cytomegalovirus exposure and HLA in healthy donors. The PCR contained 60 Vbeta and 13 Jbeta primers. Repertoires were generated with immunoSEQ multiplex PCR, while TCRdb's copy carries only in-frame clones and drops some. The sample lists 100,000 to 150,000 clones, 75% to 90% occurring once. Input material: PBMCs. The source is a woman aged 40-49 years in good health and CMV-seropositive.

Only one count was recorded for this clone. The chain carries TRBV18 and TRBJ1-4; 7 positions match TRBD1. V shed 3 bases and J 4 bases; nucleotides not matched to a gene: 5. The length of the CDR3 is 15 residues. The germline V gene encodes CDR1 KGHSH and CDR2 LQKENI. CDR3 coding DNA: TGTGCCAGCTCACCTCACAGGGGTTTTAATGAAAAACTGTTTTTT. It translates to CASSPHRGFNEKLFF.

Comment on this clone: No conserved phenylalanine or tryptophan is present at the end of the CDR3, so a read error is the likely explanation. This chain uses TRBV2 with TRBJ1-1; 9 bases match TRBD1. Germline values: CDR1 SNHLY, CDR2 FYNNEI. J lost 7 bases, V lost 4 bases, and 1 base had no gene match. The CDR3 is made up of 12 amino acids. CDR3 sequence reads: CASSADRGEAFL. In nucleotides, the CDR3 is TGTGCCAGCAGTGCGGACAGGGGTGAAGCTTTCCTT.

V gene TRBV25-1 combines with J gene TRBJ2-7, with D perhaps matching TRBD2 (6 bases). This CDR3 comprises 14 residues. Germline lookup yields CDR1 MGHDK and CDR2 SYGVNS. The V gene lost 4 bases and the J gene lost 3 bases, with 13 bases spanning the gap. CDR3: CASSAGTPRYEQYF. The CDR3 nucleotides are TGTGCCAGCAGTGCGGGGACTCCCCGCTACGAGCAGTACTTC.

The rearrangement joins TRBV27 to TRBJ1-1; maybe TRBD1 (5 bases). V was cut by 7 bases and J by 4 bases, with 19 bases left in between. This CDR3 has 15 amino acids. CDR1 is MNHEY, CDR2 SMNVEV, per germline (reference sequence). CDR3 DNA: TGTGCCAGCATCCTAATGGGGGGGAGGGTCACTGAAGCTTTCTTT. Translating gives CASILMGGRVTEAFF.

The chain couples TRBV28 to TRBJ1-5, with no clear D. The CDR3 covers 15 residues. Germline CDR1 and CDR2: MDHEN and SYDVKM. V was pared by 2 bases and J by 2 bases, with 10 bases between. CDR3 bases: TGTGCCAGCAGTTTACGGGTGAGAGGCAATCAGCCCCAGCATTTT. Encoded protein: CASSLRVRGNQPQHF.

V and J are TRBV7-8 and TRBJ2-5; no reliable D call. CDR1 is SGHVS, CDR2 FQNEAQ, per germline. V was trimmed by 3 bases and J by 2 bases, leaving 4 bases between them. This CDR3 is 12 amino acids long. CDR3 loop: CASSFQQETQYF. DNA of the CDR3: TGTGCCAGCAGCTTCCAACAAGAGACCCAGTACTTC.

The chain has TRBV19 and TRBJ1-4; TRBD1 matches at 7 bases. CDR1 is LNHDA and CDR2 is SQIVND in the germline V gene (reference sequence). Losses at the gene ends were 4 bases for V and 7 bases for J; bases not matched to a gene: 12. The CDR3 loop spans 16 amino acids. Here the CDR3 reads CASSTRHRGEGEKLFF. CDR3 nucleotide sequence: TGTGCCAGTAGTACTCGACACAGGGGTGAGGGTGAAAAACTGTTTTTT.

The CDR3 region is CATLQLADNEQFF. The CDR3 DNA reads as TGTGCCACCCTACAGCTAGCGGACAATGAGCAGTTCTTC. V gene TRBV11-2 combines with J gene TRBJ2-1; TRBD2 aligns across 7 bases. Trimming removed 10 bases from V and 5 bases from J; junction bases left unmatched: 8. Germline CDR1 SGHAT, CDR2 FQNNGV. This CDR3 contains 13 residues. The full variable domain, in which reference TRBV11-2 and TRBJ2-1 provide the parts outside the CDR3, is EAGVAQSPRYKIIEKRQSVAFWCNPISGHATLYWYQQILGQGPKLLIQFQNNGVVDDSQLPKDRFSAERLKGVDSTLKIQPAKLEDSAVYLCATLQLADNEQFFGPGTRLTVL.

J is TRBJ2-1 and V is TRBV7-8; 8 bases are a match to TRBD2. Trimming removed 2 bases from V and 6 bases from J; junction bases left unmatched: 9. This CDR3 is built from 16 residues. The germline CDR1 and CDR2 sequences are SGHVS and FQNEAQ. The CDR3 nucleotides are TGTGCCAGCAGCTTAAAATACGGACTAGCAAGCAATGAGCAGTTCTTC. It encodes CASSLKYGLASNEQFF.

This clone showed up just once. The chain couples TRBV28 to TRBJ1-5; no reliable D call. This CDR3 has 14 residues. Trimming removed 8 bases from V and 0 bases from J, with 11 bases in between. Germline assignment: CDR1 MDHEN and CDR2 SYDVKM. CDR3 protein: CASGAMISNQPQHF. In DNA, the CDR3 is TGTGCCAGCGGAGCGATGATTAGCAATCAGCCCCAGCATTTT.

In regard to this clone: One end of the junction fails to match germline, which may point to a read error. The identical CDR3 is also encoded by other nucleotide sequences in the sample. The chain employs TRBV5-6 and TRBJ2-7, with TRBD2 matching over 8 bases. The CDR3 covers 14 residues. Germline CDR1 SGHDT, CDR2 YYEEEE. CDR3 amino acids: CASSQPGLAYEQYF. The CDR3 DNA is TGTGCCAGCAGCCAGCCCGGACTAGCCTACGAACAGTACTTC.

The V and J genes are TRBV11-2 and TRBJ1-6, with 12 bases fitting TRBD1. The germline CDR1 and CDR2 sequences are SGHAT and FQNNGV. The CDR3 runs to 14 residues. V lost 5 bases and J lost 10; bases outside the gene matches: 3. CDR3 residues: CASSRGQGASPLHF. Written as DNA, the CDR3 is TGTGCCAGCAGCCGGGGACAGGGGGCATCACCCCTCCACTTT.